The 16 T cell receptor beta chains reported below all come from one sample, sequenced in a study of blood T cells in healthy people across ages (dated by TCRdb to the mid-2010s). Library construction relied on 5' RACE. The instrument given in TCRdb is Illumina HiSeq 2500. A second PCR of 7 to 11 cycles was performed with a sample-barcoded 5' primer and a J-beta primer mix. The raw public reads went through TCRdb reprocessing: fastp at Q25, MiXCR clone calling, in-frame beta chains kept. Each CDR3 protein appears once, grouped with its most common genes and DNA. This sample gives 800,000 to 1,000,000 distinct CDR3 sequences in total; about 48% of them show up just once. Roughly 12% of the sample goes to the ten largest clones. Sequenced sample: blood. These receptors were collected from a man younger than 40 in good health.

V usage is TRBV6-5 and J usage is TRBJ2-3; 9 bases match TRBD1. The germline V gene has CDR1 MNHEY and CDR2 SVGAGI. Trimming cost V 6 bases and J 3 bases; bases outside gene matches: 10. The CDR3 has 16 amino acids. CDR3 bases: TGTGCCAGCAGGAATCAAAGAGACAGGGGGACAGATACGCAGTATTTT. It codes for CASRNQRDRGTDTQYF.

In nucleotides, the CDR3 is TGCGCCAGCAGCCAAGACCCTCCGGACAGGGGAAGACAGCCCCAGCATTTT. Residues: CASSQDPPDRGRQPQHF. The chain links TRBV4-1 to TRBJ1-5, with 9 bases matching TRBD1. J lost 7 bases, V lost 0 bases, and 10 bases had no gene match. From germline, CDR1 is MGHRA and CDR2 YSYEKL. This CDR3 spans 17 amino acids.

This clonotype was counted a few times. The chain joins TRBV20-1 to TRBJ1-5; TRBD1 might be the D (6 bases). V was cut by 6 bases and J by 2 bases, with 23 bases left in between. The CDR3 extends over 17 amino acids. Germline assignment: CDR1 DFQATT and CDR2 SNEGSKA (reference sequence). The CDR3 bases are TGCAGTGCAAGCGGACAGTTGCGAAGGTCGGGCAATCAGCCCCAGCATTTT. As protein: CSASGQLRRSGNQPQHF.

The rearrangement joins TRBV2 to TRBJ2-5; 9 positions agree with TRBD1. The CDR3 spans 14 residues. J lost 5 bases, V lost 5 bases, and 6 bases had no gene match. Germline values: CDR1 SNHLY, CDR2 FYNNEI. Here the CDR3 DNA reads TGTGCCAGCAGTCTTTTTACAGGGGGCGAGACCCAGTACTTC. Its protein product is CASSLFTGGETQYF. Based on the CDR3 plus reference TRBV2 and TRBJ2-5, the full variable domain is EPEVTQTPSHQVTQMGQEVILRCVPISNHLYFYWYRQILGQKVEFLVSFYNNEISEKSEIFDDQFSVERPDGSNFTLKIRSTKLEDSAMYFCASSLFTGGETQYFGPGTRLLVL.

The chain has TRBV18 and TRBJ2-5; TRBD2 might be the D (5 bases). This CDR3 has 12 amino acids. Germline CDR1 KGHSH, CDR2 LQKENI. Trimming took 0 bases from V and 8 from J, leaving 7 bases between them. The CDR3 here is CASSPPEGTQYF. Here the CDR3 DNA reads TGTGCCAGCTCACCACCCGAGGGAACCCAGTACTTC.

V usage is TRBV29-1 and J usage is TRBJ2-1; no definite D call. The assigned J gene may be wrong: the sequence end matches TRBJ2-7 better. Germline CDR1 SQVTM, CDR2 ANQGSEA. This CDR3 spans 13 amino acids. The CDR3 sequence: CSVCPASYNEQYF. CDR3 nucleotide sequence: TGCAGCGTTTGCCCCGCCAGTTACAATGAGCAGTACTTC.

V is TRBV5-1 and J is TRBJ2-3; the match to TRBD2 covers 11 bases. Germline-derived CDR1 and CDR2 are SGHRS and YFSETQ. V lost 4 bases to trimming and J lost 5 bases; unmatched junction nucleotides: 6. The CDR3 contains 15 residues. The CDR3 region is CASSTGLAERDTQYF. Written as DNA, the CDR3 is TGCGCCAGCAGCACGGGACTAGCGGAGCGAGATACGCAGTATTTT.

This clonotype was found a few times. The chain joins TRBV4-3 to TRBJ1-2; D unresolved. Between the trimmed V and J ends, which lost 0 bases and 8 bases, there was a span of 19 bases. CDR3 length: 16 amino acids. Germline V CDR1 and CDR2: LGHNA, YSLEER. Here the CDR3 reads CASSQEIVVGLRGYTF. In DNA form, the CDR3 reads TGCGCCAGCAGCCAAGAAATAGTCGTCGGGTTAAGGGGCTACACCTTC.

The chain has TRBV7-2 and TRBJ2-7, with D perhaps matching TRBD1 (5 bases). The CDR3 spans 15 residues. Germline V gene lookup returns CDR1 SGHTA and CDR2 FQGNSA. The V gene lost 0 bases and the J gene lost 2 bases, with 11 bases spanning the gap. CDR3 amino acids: CASSLARGKPYEQYF. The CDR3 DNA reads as TGTGCCAGCAGCTTAGCTAGGGGTAAACCCTACGAGCAGTACTTC. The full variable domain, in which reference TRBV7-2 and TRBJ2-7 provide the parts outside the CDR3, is GAGVSQSPSNKVTEKGKDVELRCDPISGHTALYWYRQSLGQGLEFLIYFQGNSAPDKSGLPSDRFSAERTGGSVSTLTIQRTQQEDSAVYLCASSLARGKPYEQYFGPGTRLTVT.

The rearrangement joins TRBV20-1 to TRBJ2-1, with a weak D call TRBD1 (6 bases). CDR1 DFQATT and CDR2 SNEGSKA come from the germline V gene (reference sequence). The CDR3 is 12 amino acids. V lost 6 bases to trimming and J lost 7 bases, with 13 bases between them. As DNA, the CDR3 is TGCAGTGCGATCCCGGACAGAAATGAGCAGTTCTTC. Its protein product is CSAIPDRNEQFF.

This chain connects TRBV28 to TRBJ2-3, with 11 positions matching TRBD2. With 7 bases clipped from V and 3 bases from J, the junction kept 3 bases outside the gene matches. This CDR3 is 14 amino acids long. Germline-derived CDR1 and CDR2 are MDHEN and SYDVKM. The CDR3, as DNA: TGTGCCAGCACTAGCGGGGGGCGTACAGATACGCAGTATTTT. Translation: CASTSGGRTDTQYF.

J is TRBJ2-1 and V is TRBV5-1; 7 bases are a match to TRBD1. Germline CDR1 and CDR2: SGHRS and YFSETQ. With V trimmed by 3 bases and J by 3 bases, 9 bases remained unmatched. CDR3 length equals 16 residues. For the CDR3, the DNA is TGCGCCAGCAGCTCTTCCGGGACAGAAAGCTACAATGAGCAGTTCTTC. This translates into CASSSSGTESYNEQFF.

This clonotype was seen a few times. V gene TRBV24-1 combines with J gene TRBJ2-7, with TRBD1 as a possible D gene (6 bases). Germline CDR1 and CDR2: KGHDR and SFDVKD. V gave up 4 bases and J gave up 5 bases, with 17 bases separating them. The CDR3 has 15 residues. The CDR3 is CATSESSGTIHEQYF. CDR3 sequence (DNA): TGTGCCACCAGTGAGTCCTCCGGGACAATTCACGAGCAGTACTTC.

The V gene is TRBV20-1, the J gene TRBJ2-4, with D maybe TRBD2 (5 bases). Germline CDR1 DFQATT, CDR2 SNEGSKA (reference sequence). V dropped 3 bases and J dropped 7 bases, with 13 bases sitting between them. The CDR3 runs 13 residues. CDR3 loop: CSASPGMENIQYF. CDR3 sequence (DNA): TGCAGTGCTAGTCCGGGGATGGAGAACATTCAGTACTTC.

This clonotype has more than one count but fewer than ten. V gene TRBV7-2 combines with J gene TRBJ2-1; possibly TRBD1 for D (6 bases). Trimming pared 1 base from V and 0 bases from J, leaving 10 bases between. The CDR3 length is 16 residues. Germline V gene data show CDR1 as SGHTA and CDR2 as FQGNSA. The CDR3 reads CASSLVQGSSYNEQFF. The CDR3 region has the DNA TGTGCCAGCAGCTTAGTTCAGGGGAGCTCCTACAATGAGCAGTTCTTC. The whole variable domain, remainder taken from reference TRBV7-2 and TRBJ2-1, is GAGVSQSPSNKVTEKGKDVELRCDPISGHTALYWYRQSLGQGLEFLIYFQGNSAPDKSGLPSDRFSAERTGGSVSTLTIQRTQQEDSAVYLCASSLVQGSSYNEQFFGPGTRLTVL.

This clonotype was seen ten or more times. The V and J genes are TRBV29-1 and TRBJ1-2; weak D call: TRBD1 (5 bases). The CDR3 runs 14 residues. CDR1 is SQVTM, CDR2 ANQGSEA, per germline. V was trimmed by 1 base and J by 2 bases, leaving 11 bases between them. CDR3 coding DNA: TGCAGCGTTGAAGTTTGGGCAGGGAACTATGGCTACACCTTC. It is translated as CSVEVWAGNYGYTF.